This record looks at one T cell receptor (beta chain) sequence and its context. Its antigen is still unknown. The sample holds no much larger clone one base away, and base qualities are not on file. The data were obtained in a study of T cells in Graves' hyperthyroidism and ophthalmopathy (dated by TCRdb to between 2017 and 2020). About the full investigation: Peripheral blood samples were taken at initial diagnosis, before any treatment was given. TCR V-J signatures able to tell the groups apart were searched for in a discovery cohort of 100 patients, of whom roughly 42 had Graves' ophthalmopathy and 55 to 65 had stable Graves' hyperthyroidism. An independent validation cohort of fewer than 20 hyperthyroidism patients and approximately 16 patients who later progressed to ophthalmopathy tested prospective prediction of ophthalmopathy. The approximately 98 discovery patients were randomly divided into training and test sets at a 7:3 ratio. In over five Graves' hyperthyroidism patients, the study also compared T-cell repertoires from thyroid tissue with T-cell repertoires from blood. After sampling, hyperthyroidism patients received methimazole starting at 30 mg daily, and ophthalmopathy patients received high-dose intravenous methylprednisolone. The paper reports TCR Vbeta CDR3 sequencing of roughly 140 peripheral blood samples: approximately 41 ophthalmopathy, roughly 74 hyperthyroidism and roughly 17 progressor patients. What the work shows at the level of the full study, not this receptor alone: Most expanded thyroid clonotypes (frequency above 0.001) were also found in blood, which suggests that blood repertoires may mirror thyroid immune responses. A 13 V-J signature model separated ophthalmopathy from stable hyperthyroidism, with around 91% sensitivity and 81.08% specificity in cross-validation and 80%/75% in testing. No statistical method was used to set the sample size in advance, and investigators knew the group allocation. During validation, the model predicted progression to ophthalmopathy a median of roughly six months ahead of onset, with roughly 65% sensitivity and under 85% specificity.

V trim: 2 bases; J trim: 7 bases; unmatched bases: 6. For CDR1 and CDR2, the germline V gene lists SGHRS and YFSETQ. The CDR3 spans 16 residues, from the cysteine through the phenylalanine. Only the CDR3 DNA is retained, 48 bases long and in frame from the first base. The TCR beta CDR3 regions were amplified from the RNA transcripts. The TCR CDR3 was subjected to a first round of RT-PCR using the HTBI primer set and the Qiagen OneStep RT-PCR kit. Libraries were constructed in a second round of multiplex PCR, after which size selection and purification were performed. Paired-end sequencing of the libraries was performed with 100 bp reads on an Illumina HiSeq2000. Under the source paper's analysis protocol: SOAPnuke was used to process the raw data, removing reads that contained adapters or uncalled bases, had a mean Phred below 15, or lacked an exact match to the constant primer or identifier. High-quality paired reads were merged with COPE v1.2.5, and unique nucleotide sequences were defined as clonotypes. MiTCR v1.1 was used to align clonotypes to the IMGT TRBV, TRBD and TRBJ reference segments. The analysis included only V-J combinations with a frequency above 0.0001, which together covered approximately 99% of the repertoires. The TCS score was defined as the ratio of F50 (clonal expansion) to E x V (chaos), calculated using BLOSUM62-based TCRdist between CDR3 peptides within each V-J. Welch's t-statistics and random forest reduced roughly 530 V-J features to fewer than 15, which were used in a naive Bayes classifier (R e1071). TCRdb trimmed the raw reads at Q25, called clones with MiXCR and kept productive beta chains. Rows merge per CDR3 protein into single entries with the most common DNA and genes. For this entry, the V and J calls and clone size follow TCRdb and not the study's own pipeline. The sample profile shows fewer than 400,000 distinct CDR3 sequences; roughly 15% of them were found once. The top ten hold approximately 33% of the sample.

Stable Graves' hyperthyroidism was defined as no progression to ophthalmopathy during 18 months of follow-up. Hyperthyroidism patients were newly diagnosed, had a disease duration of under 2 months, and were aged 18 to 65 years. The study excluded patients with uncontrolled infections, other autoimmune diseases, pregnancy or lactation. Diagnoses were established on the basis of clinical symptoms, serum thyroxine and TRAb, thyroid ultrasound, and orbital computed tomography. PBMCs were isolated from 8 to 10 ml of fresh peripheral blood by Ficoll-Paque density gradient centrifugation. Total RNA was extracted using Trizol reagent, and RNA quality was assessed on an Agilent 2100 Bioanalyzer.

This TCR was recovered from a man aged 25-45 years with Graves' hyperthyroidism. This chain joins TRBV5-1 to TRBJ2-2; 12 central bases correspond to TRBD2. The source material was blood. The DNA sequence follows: TGCGCCAGCAGCTTAGGACTAGCGGGATTGGACGGGGAGCTGTTTTTT. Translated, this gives CASSLGLAGLDGELFF.